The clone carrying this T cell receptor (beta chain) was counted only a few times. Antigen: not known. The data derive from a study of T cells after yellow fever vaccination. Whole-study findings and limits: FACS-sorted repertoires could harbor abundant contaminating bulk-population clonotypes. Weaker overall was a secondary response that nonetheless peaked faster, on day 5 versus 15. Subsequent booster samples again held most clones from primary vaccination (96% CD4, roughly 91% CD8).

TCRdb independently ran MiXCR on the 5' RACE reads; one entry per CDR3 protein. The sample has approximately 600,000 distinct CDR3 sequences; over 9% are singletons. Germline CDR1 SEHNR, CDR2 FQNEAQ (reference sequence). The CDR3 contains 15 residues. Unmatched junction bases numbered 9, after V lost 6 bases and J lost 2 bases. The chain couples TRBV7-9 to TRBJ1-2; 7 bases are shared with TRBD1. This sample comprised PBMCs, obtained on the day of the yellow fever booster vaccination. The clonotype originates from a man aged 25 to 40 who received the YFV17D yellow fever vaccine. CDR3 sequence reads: CASSRAEGGNYGYTF. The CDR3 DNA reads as TGTGCCAGCAGTCGCGCTGAAGGGGGCAACTATGGCTACACCTTC.